This TCR beta chain was found in a study of spatial heterogeneity in lung cancer. As for the study in general: Available follow-up PBMC samples were sequenced, at a median of about two years post-resection.

Each CDR3 protein gets one entry after TCRdb re-called the 5' RACE reads with MiXCR. The sample contains about 120,000 distinct CDR3 sequences, 12% of which appear only once. Germline lookup yields CDR1 MNHNS and CDR2 SASEGT. The CDR3 runs to 13 residues. The germline V and J ends were trimmed by 4 bases and 8 bases, with 11 bases remaining between them. This clonotype occurred a few times. Time point specified: blood at routine non-recurrence follow-up after resection. The sequenced material consisted of unsorted whole RNA from tumor, nontumor lung or frozen PBMC. The starting material was PBMCs, obtained at follow-up. This chain joins TRBV6-1 and TRBJ1-4; a possible D gene is TRBD1 (5 bases). The origin of this receptor is a male donor with early-stage non-small cell lung cancer. CDR3: CASSARRDEKLFF. CDR3 sequence (DNA): TGTGCCAGCAGTGCCAGGCGGGACGAAAAACTGTTTTTT.